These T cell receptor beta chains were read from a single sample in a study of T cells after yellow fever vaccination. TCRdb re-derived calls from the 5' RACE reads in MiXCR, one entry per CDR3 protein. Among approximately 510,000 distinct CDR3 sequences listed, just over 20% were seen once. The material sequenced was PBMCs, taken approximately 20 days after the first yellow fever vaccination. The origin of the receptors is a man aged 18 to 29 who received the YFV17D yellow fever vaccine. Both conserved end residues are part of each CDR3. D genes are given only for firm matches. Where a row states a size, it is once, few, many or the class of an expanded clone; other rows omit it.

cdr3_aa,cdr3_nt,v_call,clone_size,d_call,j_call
CASSIGGRTDTQYF,TGTGCCAGCAGCATCGGGGGTCGCACAGATACGCAGTATTTT,TRBV7-3,NA,NA,TRBJ2-3
CSAIRVLKEAFF,TGCAGCGCGATCCGGGTCCTTAAGGAAGCTTTCTTT,TRBV29-1,NA,NA,TRBJ1-1
CASSPGRTSGYTGELFF,TGTGCCAGCAGCCCGGGTCGGACTAGCGGGTACACCGGGGAGCTGTTTTTT,TRBV7-2,NA,TRBD2,TRBJ2-2
CASSPGQGGEKLFF,TGTGCCAGCTCACCGGGACAGGGCGGTGAAAAACTGTTTTTT,TRBV18,few,TRBD1,TRBJ1-4
CASSYGQSYNEQFF,TGTGCCAGCAGTTACGGGCAATCCTACAATGAGCAGTTCTTC,TRBV6-5,NA,NA,TRBJ2-1
CATSGPGLGLGAFF,TGTGCCACCAGTGGTCCGGGGCTGGGATTAGGGGCTTTCTTT,TRBV24-1,NA,NA,TRBJ1-1
CAWDSSPAGGVRAQYF,TGTGCCTGGGACTCCTCGCCGGCGGGGGGGGTAAGGGCCCAGTACTTC,TRBV30,NA,TRBD2,TRBJ2-5
CASSRGTANEKLFF,TGCGCCAGCAGCCGCGGGACGGCCAACGAAAAACTGTTTTTT,TRBV5-1,NA,NA,TRBJ1-4
CASSLAGGWQETQYF,TGCGCCAGCAGCTTGGCCGGTGGGTGGCAAGAGACCCAGTACTTC,TRBV5-1,NA,NA,TRBJ2-5
CASSQNREGYTF,TGTGCCAGCAGTCAAAACAGGGAGGGCTACACCTTC,TRBV7-2,NA,NA,TRBJ1-2
CASSRRGLNEQFF,TGTGCCAGCAGCAGACGGGGTCTGAATGAGCAGTTCTTC,TRBV7-6,NA,NA,TRBJ2-1
CASSPLTGEETQYF,TGTGCCAGCTCACCACTGACAGGAGAAGAGACCCAGTACTTC,TRBV18,many,NA,TRBJ2-5
CASPHPYEQYF,TGTGCCAGCCCCCACCCCTACGAGCAGTACTTC,TRBV7-9,few,NA,TRBJ2-7
CSARERTRNTEAFF,TGCAGTGCTAGAGAGAGGACGAGGAACACTGAAGCTTTCTTT,TRBV20-1,few,NA,TRBJ1-1
CATSSRGYLNNEQFF,TGTGCCACCAGCAGCCGGGGGTATCTGAACAATGAGCAGTTCTTC,TRBV15,few,NA,TRBJ2-1
CASRSSGGTYNEQFF,TGCGCCAGCAGATCTAGCGGGGGGACTTACAATGAGCAGTTCTTC,TRBV5-1,many,TRBD2,TRBJ2-1
CASSLAGLAGDSYEQYF,TGTGCCAGCAGCTTAGCGGGACTAGCGGGGGATTCCTACGAGCAGTACTTC,TRBV7-7,NA,TRBD2,TRBJ2-7